A single sample is the source of the 14 T cell receptor beta chains below, sequenced in a study of blood T cell repertoires in COVID-19. TCRdb keeps only in-frame clones here, not all; method: immunoSEQ multiplex PCR. The sample lists around 220,000 clones; less than 90% were seen once. The sequencing input was peripheral blood. Receptors originate from a man in his forties with active or convalescent COVID-19.

The J gene is TRBJ2-3, the V gene TRBV28, with 9 bases that match TRBD2. In germline, CDR1 is MDHEN, CDR2 SYDVKM. Trimming took 6 bases from V and 0 from J; bases not matched to a gene: 7. The CDR3 runs 16 residues. The CDR3 coding sequence is TGTGCCAGCAGGACCGGGACTAGCCTCAGCACAGATACGCAGTATTTT. Its protein is CASRTGTSLSTDTQYF.

The J gene is TRBJ2-3, the V gene TRBV25-1; 10 bases match TRBD2. The CDR3 runs to 15 residues. V trimming: 3 bases; J trimming: 4 bases; junction bases outside the gene matches: 4. CDR1 and CDR2 (germline): MGHDK, SYGVNS. The CDR3 DNA sequence: TGTGCCAGCAGTGAGCCTAGCGGGAGACCAGATACGCAGTATTTT. This gives the protein CASSEPSGRPDTQYF.

The rearrangement links TRBV5-4 to TRBJ1-4; 7 bases map to TRBD1. Germline CDR1 is SGHNT and CDR2 is YYREEE (reference sequence). Unmatched junction bases numbered 1, after V lost 2 bases and J lost 6 bases. The CDR3 runs 13 residues. The DNA for the CDR3 is TGTGCCAGCAGCTTAACAGGGGATGAAAAACTGTTTTTT. This sequence encodes CASSLTGDEKLFF.

The chain links TRBV7-9 to TRBJ2-5; 7 nucleotides match TRBD2. The CDR3 consists of 13 residues. The germline gives CDR1 SEHNR, CDR2 FQNEAQ (reference sequence). J lost 13 bases, V lost 7 bases, and 15 bases had no gene match. DNA of the CDR3: TGTGCCAGCACACCGGCAGCGGGGATCCCGAGGTACTTC. Translating it yields CASTPAAGIPRYF.

The chain is built from TRBV11-2 and TRBJ1-3; 8 bases are a match to TRBD1. V trimming: 6 bases; J trimming: 4 bases; junction bases outside the gene matches: 5. Per the germline V gene, CDR1 is SGHAT and CDR2 is FQNNGV. CDR3 size: 14 residues. The CDR3 protein is CASSFQGAGNTIYF. The CDR3 DNA follows: TGTGCCAGCAGTTTTCAGGGGGCGGGAAACACCATATATTTT. Variable domain in full (rest from reference TRBV11-2 and TRBJ1-3): EAGVAQSPRYKIIEKRQSVAFWCNPISGHATLYWYQQILGQGPKLLIQFQNNGVVDDSQLPKDRFSAERLKGVDSTLKIQPAKLEDSAVYLCASSFQGAGNTIYFGEGSWLTVV.

The rearrangement links TRBV28 to TRBJ2-7; D gene ambiguous. V was cut by 2 bases and J by 2 bases, with 16 bases left in between. CDR1 is MDHEN, CDR2 SYDVKM, per germline. This CDR3 region has 16 residues. DNA for the CDR3: TGTGCCAGCAGTTTAGGCCTTGCCGGAGTGCCCTACGAGCAGTACTTC. Protein product: CASSLGLAGVPYEQYF. The whole variable domain, filled in from reference TRBV28 and TRBJ2-7, reads DVKVTQSSRYLVKRTGEKVFLECVQDMDHENMFWYRQDPGLGLRLIYFSYDVKMKEKGDIPEGYSVSREKKERFSLILESASTNQTSMYLCASSLGLAGVPYEQYFGPGTRLTVT.

J is TRBJ1-5 and V is TRBV18; possible D gene TRBD1, 5 bases. V lost 3 bases and J lost 11, with 20 bases in between. CDR1 and CDR2 from the germline V gene are KGHSH and LQKENI. The CDR3 runs 15 residues. This chain's CDR3 is CASSPTGTVQGAQHF. Written as DNA, the CDR3 is TGTGCCAGCTCACCGACCGGGACTGTCCAAGGGGCCCAGCATTTT. Combining the CDR3 with reference TRBV18 and TRBJ1-5 gives the whole variable domain NAGVMQNPRHLVRRRGQEARLRCSPMKGHSHVYWYRQLPEEGLKFMVYLQKENIIDESGMPKERFSAEFPKEGPSILRIQQVVRGDSAAYFCASSPTGTVQGAQHFGDGTRLSIL.

V gene TRBV5-1 combines with J gene TRBJ1-1; D may be TRBD1 (6 bases). The CDR3 sequence is 15 residues long. The V gene's germline CDR1 is SGHRS and CDR2 YFSETQ. V lost 4 bases and J 5 bases, leaving 18 bases between the germline ends. This CDR3 is CASSPPDPRGTEAFF. CDR3 coding DNA: TGCGCCAGCAGCCCCCCGGACCCGAGGGGGACTGAAGCTTTCTTT. The whole variable domain, remainder taken from reference TRBV5-1 and TRBJ1-1, is KAGVTQTPRYLIKTRGQQVTLSCSPISGHRSVSWYQQTPGQGLQFLFEYFSETQRNKGNFPGRFSGRQFSNSRSEMNVSTLELGDSALYLCASSPPDPRGTEAFFGQGTRLTVV.

This chain joins TRBV6-5 and TRBJ2-3; D is possibly TRBD2 (5 bases). Trimming removed 8 bases at V and 5 bases at J, with 23 bases between. The CDR3 spans 16 residues. CDR1 and CDR2 (germline): MNHEY, SVGAGI. CDR3 residues: CASCSVGGGFGDTQYF. In DNA form, the CDR3 reads TGTGCCAGCTGTTCGGTTGGCGGCGGGTTCGGAGATACGCAGTATTTT.

The CDR3 DNA reads as TGTGCCAGTAGTACAACAGGGATGAATGAGCAGTTCTTC. Translation: CASSTTGMNEQFF. The rearrangement joins TRBV19 to TRBJ2-1, with D tentatively TRBD1 (6 bases). The ends were cut back, 4 bases at V and 7 bases at J, with 11 bases in the middle. The CDR3 extends over 13 amino acids. In germline, CDR1 is LNHDA, CDR2 SQIVND (reference sequence).

This chain connects TRBV9 to TRBJ2-7, with 9 bases lining up with TRBD2. Per the germline V gene, CDR1 is SGDLS and CDR2 is YYNGEE. The CDR3 totals 16 residues. With 4 bases clipped from V and 4 bases from J, the junction kept 12 bases outside the gene matches. This chain's CDR3 is CASSRGAGGFGYEQYF. CDR3 nucleotide sequence: TGTGCCAGCAGCCGGGGGGCGGGAGGGTTCGGATACGAGCAGTACTTC.

This chain uses TRBV10-2 with TRBJ2-7; weak D call: TRBD2 (5 bases). The CDR3 covers 12 residues. Between the trimmed V and J ends, which lost 4 bases and 6 bases, there was a span of 10 bases. Germline CDR1 is WSHSY and CDR2 is SAAADI. CDR3 bases: TGCGCCAGCAGTGCGGGGTACAGCGAGCAGTACTTC. It codes for CASSAGYSEQYF.

The chain links TRBV7-3 to TRBJ2-2; a possible D gene is TRBD2 (6 bases). From germline, CDR1 is SGHTA and CDR2 FQGTGA. Trimming pared 5 bases from V and 7 bases from J, leaving 29 bases between. The CDR3 is 19 amino acids. The CDR3 here is CASSHTTGTLSTWGGELFF. Written as DNA, the CDR3 is TGTGCCAGCAGCCATACTACCGGGACTCTTTCGACTTGGGGCGGGGAGCTGTTTTTT. Complete variable domain (other parts from reference TRBV7-3 and TRBJ2-2): GAGVSQTPSNKVTEKGKYVELRCDPISGHTALYWYRQSLGQGPEFLIYFQGTGAADDSGLPNDRFFAVRPEGSVSTLKIQRTERGDSAVYLCASSHTTGTLSTWGGELFFGEGSRLTVL.

The chain employs TRBV27 and TRBJ2-1; possibly TRBD2 for D (6 bases). Germline CDR1 reads MNHEY; CDR2 reads SMNVEV (reference sequence). The CDR3 covers 16 residues. V lost 6 bases to trimming and J lost 8 bases, with 23 bases between them. The CDR3 region has the DNA TGTGCCAGCAGCCGTCCCTCTAAGCGGCCGGGGGATGAGCAGTTCTTC. Amino acid sequence: CASSRPSKRPGDEQFF.